This T cell receptor (beta chain) was sequenced for a study of blood T cells in healthy people across ages. Overall study context: T cells yielded about one barcoded beta molecule per two cells through template switching. Findings and limits, study-wide: More naive CD4+ cells and higher diversity marked long-lived donors relative to aged donors. PBMCs were not sorted, which prevented a conclusive comparison of naive versus antigen-experienced cells. While age rose, TCR beta diversity per million T cells dropped in a roughly linear way.

Points on this clonotype: As yet, its antigen is unknown.

Then a second PCR, running roughly 7 to 11 cycles, was carried out with a sample-barcoded 5' primer and a J-beta primer mix. TCRdb called the 5' RACE reads again in MiXCR, with one record for every CDR3 protein. The repertoire holds around 900,000 distinct CDR3 sequences, with 29% as singletons. The CDR3 sequence is 13 residues long. The V end was cut by 6 bases, the J end by 4 bases, with 15 bases between. Germline V lookup: CDR1 DFQATT, CDR2 SNEGSKA (reference sequence). The V gene is TRBV20-1, the J gene TRBJ1-1; D not certain. This receptor was taken from an elderly woman in good health. Sequenced sample: blood. The CDR3 DNA is TGCAGTGCCAGCCGGGAGGGAGGCACTGAAGCTTTCTTT. Its translation is CSASREGGTEAFF.